These T cell receptor beta chains were read from a single sample in a study of regulatory T cells in long-lasting Graves disease. Each CDR3 protein gets one entry after TCRdb re-called the multiplex PCR reads with MiXCR. The sample comprises 300,000 to 350,000 distinct CDR3 sequences, around 20% of which are singletons, and 29% rests with the top ten. Sequences were derived from peripheral blood mononuclear cells (PBMCs), sampled when the disease was refractory, from a patient treated with antithyroid drugs. The receptors derive from a female donor with Graves disease. The conserved cysteine and the conserved F or W are not part of the CDR3 here. A D gene is named only where the DNA matches it firmly. The size entry is marked missing in some rows and otherwise reads once, few, many or a size class.

D: -
size: many
V: TRBV12-3/TRBV12-4
J: TRBJ1-3
CDR3: ASSPRGGGLSGNTIY

D: -
size: many
V: TRBV5-6
J: TRBJ1-5
CDR3: ASSLGSGNQPQH

D: TRBD1
size: few
V: TRBV20-1
J: TRBJ2-7
CDR3: SALPRTGAYEQY

D: -
size: few
V: TRBV6-1
J: TRBJ1-1
CDR3: ASLGGTEAF

D: -
size: many
V: TRBV2
J: TRBJ1-1
CDR3: ASTLERANTEAF

D: -
size: many
V: TRBV29-1
J: TRBJ2-5
CDR3: SVEVTGSETQY

D: -
size: -
V: TRBV6-1
J: TRBJ2-7
CDR3: ASSPPGHGDEQY

D: -
size: many
V: TRBV12-3/TRBV12-4
J: TRBJ1-1
CDR3: ASSSYRVGTEAF

D: -
size: -
V: TRBV6-2/TRBV6-3
J: TRBJ2-5
CDR3: ASSFQGFQETQY

D: -
size: few
V: TRBV12-3/TRBV12-4
J: TRBJ1-2
CDR3: ASSPRQGLYGYT

D: TRBD2
size: many
V: TRBV3-1
J: TRBJ2-7
CDR3: ASSQGLARYEQY

D: -
size: many
V: TRBV6-1
J: TRBJ2-5
CDR3: ASSRGGPEETQY

D: TRBD2
size: -
V: TRBV2
J: TRBJ2-1
CDR3: ASSDSGDPGGNEQF

D: -
size: -
V: TRBV28
J: TRBJ2-1
CDR3: ASSPGDSGIRNEQF

D: -
size: many
V: TRBV20-1
J: TRBJ1-2
CDR3: SAPTPLGEDYGYT

D: TRBD1
size: -
V: TRBV19
J: TRBJ2-7
CDR3: ASSDRDRGVYEQY

D: -
size: many
V: TRBV7-2
J: TRBJ1-2
CDR3: ASSLLGRLYGYT

D: -
size: -
V: TRBV30
J: TRBJ1-5
CDR3: AWSAYSNQPQH

D: TRBD2
size: few
V: TRBV7-3
J: TRBJ2-1
CDR3: ASSASGSSHNEQF

D: -
size: -
V: TRBV19
J: TRBJ1-6
CDR3: ASRDRHTYNSPLH